In its sample, the clone carrying this TCR beta chain was seen a few times. Its target is not known. The data derive from a study of memory CD4+ T cells and cytomegalovirus serostatus. Looking at the study overall: Donors were healthy Belgian adults, 10 or so CMV seropositive and 20 to 25 seronegative.

The sort gate was single viable CD3+CD4+CD8-CD45RO+ cells for memory CD4+ T cells. Positive selection with CD4 microbeads enriched total CD4+ T cells. Study results and caveats: Of around 160 reported CMV TCRbeta sequences, 55 to 80 were found in memory CD4+ repertoires. The CMV-associated TCR signature appears largely within the CD4+ memory repertoire.

Repertoires were generated with immunoSEQ multiplex PCR, while TCRdb's copy carries only in-frame clones and drops some. The sample yields approximately 61,000 clones, approximately 78% seen once. The sample comprised memory CD4+ T cells from blood. The receptor comes from an adult in good health and CMV-seronegative.

CDR3 sequence: CASSRRTGGNYGYTF. The CDR3 DNA reads as TGCGCCAGCAGTCGACGGACAGGGGGCAACTATGGCTACACCTTC. The chain recombines TRBV4-1 with TRBJ1-2; the match to TRBD1 covers 11 bases. Germline trimming cut 6 bases from V and 2 bases from J; bases unmatched to any gene: 5. Per the germline V gene, CDR1 is MGHRA and CDR2 is YSYEKL. The CDR3 is 15 amino acids.